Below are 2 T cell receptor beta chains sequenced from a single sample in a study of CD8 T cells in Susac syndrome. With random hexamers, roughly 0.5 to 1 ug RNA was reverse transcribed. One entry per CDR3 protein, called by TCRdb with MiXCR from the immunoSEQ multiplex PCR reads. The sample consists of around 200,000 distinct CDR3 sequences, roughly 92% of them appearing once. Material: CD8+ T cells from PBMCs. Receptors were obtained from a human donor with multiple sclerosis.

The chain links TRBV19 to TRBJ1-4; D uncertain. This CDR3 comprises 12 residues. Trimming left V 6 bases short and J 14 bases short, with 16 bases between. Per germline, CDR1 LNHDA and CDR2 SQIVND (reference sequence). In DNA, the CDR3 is TGTGCCAGTAGAGATCTTAGAACCGGGCTGTTTTTT. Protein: CASRDLRTGLFF.

The CDR3 DNA reads as TGTGCCACCAGCAGAATAGACTCTCTAACAGATACGCAGTATTTT. Translated, it gives CATSRIDSLTDTQYF. The chain uses TRBV15 and TRBJ2-3; no firm D call. The CDR3 is 15 residues long. The germline V and J ends were trimmed by 2 bases and 3 bases, with 12 bases remaining between them. The germline gives CDR1 LNHNV, CDR2 YYDKDF (reference sequence).